The 9 T cell receptor beta chains below were found in one sample sequenced in a study of technical replicates of blood from a handful of donors (dated by TCRdb to 2015 to 2018). The library was made by the immunoSEQ multiplex PCR assay. TCRdb took this table from immuneACCESS and kept in-frame rearrangements with V and J called. Such tables lack part of the clones; where checked against another copy, unresolved V genes explain under half of the gap, and the rest is unexplained. The table for this sample lists 56,000 or so clones; about 95% of them were counted only once. The top ten clonotypes cover about 3% of the sample. Sequencing was done on a sample of PBMCs. Every receptor here comes from a human donor in good health. Some clones in this sample may be carry-over from other donors' samples.

The genes are TRBV7-6 and TRBJ1-1; TRBD1 aligns across 7 bases. The CDR3 is 16 amino acids. From germline, CDR1 is SGHVS and CDR2 FNYEAQ. V shed 1 base, J shed 0 bases, and the junction held 5 bases outside the gene matches. The CDR3, as DNA: TGTGCCAGCAGCTTAGTTAGTACAGGGGTGAACACTGAAGCTTTCTTT. Translated, it gives CASSLVSTGVNTEAFF.

This sequence joins TRBV7-8 and TRBJ2-1; TRBD1 matches 9 bases. This CDR3 spans 15 amino acids. With V trimmed by 5 bases and J by 4 bases, 6 bases remained unmatched. Germline V gene lookup returns CDR1 SGHVS and CDR2 FQNEAQ. In nucleotides, the CDR3 is TGTGCCAGCAGCCAACAGACAGGGGGTTACAATGAGCAGTTCTTC. This codes for CASSQQTGGYNEQFF.

V and J are TRBV9 and TRBJ2-5; 16 nucleotides line up with TRBD2. Germline CDR1 SGDLS, CDR2 YYNGEE. The V and J ends lost 4 bases and 6 bases, in that order; junction bases with no gene match: 12. This CDR3 is built from 18 residues. CDR3 residues: CASSPGTSGGVVLKTQYF. CDR3 bases: TGTGCCAGCAGCCCTGGGACTAGCGGGGGGGTGGTTCTAAAGACCCAGTACTTC.

J is TRBJ2-7 and V is TRBV6-1; D not certain. The CDR3 contains 12 residues. Germline CDR1 and CDR2: MNHNS and SASEGT. V lost 2 bases and J 3 bases, leaving 5 bases between the germline ends. CDR3 loop: CASSEPGYEQYF. In DNA, the CDR3 is TGTGCCAGCAGTGAACCAGGCTACGAGCAGTACTTC.

This chain joins TRBV14 and TRBJ1-6; D perhaps matches TRBD1 (6 bases). Germline values: CDR1 SGHDN, CDR2 FVKESK. The CDR3 spans 17 residues. Trimming took off 5 bases at V and 7 bases at J, with 21 bases between the two ends. CDR3: CASSTGTRGLWNSPLHF. The CDR3 DNA sequence: TGTGCCAGCAGCACAGGGACCCGGGGCCTATGGAATTCACCCCTCCACTTT. Full variable domain (rest looked up from reference TRBV14 and TRBJ1-6): EAGVTQFPSHSVIEKGQTVTLRCDPISGHDNLYWYRRVMGKEIKFLLHFVKESKQDESGMPNNRFLAERTGGTYSTLKVQPAELEDSGVYFCASSTGTRGLWNSPLHFGNGTRLTVT.

V is TRBV11-2 and J is TRBJ2-5; D is unresolved. Deletions cut 2 bases from V and 2 bases from J, with 6 bases between. The CDR3 spans 13 residues. The germline CDR1 and CDR2 sequences are SGHAT and FQNNGV. The CDR3 loop is CASSLWRQETQYF. The DNA for the CDR3 is TGTGCCAGCAGCTTATGGCGGCAAGAGACCCAGTACTTC. Based on the CDR3 plus reference TRBV11-2 and TRBJ2-5, the full variable domain is EAGVAQSPRYKIIEKRQSVAFWCNPISGHATLYWYQQILGQGPKLLIQFQNNGVVDDSQLPKDRFSAERLKGVDSTLKIQPAKLEDSAVYLCASSLWRQETQYFGPGTRLLVL.

The rearrangement joins TRBV9 to TRBJ2-3; TRBD2 matches 12 bases. The CDR3 covers 16 residues. Germline CDR1 and CDR2: SGDLS and YYNGEE. Losses at the gene ends were 2 bases for V and 3 bases for J; bases not matched to a gene: 4. The CDR3 DNA sequence: TGTGCCAGCAGCGTGACTAGCGGGAGATTAACAGATACGCAGTATTTT. Translated, it gives CASSVTSGRLTDTQYF. The full variable domain, completed using reference TRBV9 and TRBJ2-3, is DSGVTQTPKHLITATGQRVTLRCSPRSGDLSVYWYQQSLDQGLQFLIQYYNGEERAKGNILERFSAQQFPDLHSELNLSSLELGDSALYFCASSVTSGRLTDTQYFGPGTRLTVL.

V gene TRBV11-3 combines with J gene TRBJ1-1, with 7 bases that match TRBD1. The CDR3 totals 13 residues. The germline CDR1 and CDR2 sequences are SGHNT and YENEEA. V was pared by 5 bases and J by 5 bases, with 5 bases of the junction left unmatched. The CDR3 region is CASSAGQRTEAFF. As DNA, the CDR3 is TGTGCCAGCAGCGCGGGACAGAGGACTGAAGCTTTCTTT.

V usage is TRBV6-6 and J usage is TRBJ2-5; D is unclear. Trimming left V 0 bases short and J 5 bases short, with 10 bases between. Germline V gene lookup returns CDR1 MNHNY and CDR2 SVGAGI (reference sequence). CDR3 length: 14 amino acids. Here the CDR3 DNA reads TGTGCCAGCAGTTACTCGAGGAACGCGGAGACCCAGTACTTC. Protein sequence: CASSYSRNAETQYF.